This T cell receptor beta chain stems from a study of CD8 T cells in Susac syndrome. Study-wide results and caveats: In Susac patients, clonal expansion was not detected in CD4+ cells.

Concerning this clonotype: What it binds is unknown.

Reverse transcription of roughly 0.45 to 1 ug RNA used random hexamers. An immunoSEQ multiplex PCR amplified TCR beta CDR3 over 54 Vbeta and 13 Jbeta. TCRdb independently ran MiXCR on the immunoSEQ multiplex PCR reads; one entry per CDR3 protein. Counted here are roughly 250,000 distinct CDR3 sequences, about 96% occurring once; the ten biggest clones make up 0.095% to 0.12%. This CDR3 has 14 residues. Germline V gene data show CDR1 as GTSNPN and CDR2 as SVGIG (reference sequence). V was pared by 1 base and J by 8 bases, with 8 bases of the junction left unmatched. This clonotype was sampled from a human donor with Susac syndrome. The V gene is TRBV30, the J gene TRBJ1-2; 9 nucleotides agree with TRBD1. Specimen: CD4+ T cells from PBMCs. CDR3 coding DNA: TGTGCCTGGAGTGCGTGGGACAGGGCGGACGGCTACACCTTC. Residues: CAWSAWDRADGYTF. Based on the CDR3 plus reference TRBV30 and TRBJ1-2, the full variable domain is SQTIHQWPATLVQPVGSPLSLECTVEGTSNPNLYWYRQAAGRGLQLLFYSVGIGQISSEVPQNLSASRPQDRQFILSSKKLLLSDSGFYLCAWSAWDRADGYTFGSGTRLTVV.